This T cell receptor beta chain was observed in a study of cytomegalovirus exposure and HLA in healthy donors. Germline V gene lookup returns CDR1 LNHDA and CDR2 SQIVND (reference sequence). There are 12 residues in the CDR3. The V and J ends lost 5 bases and 2 bases respectively, with 6 bases between them. PCR employed 60 Vbeta and 13 Jbeta primers. Data came from immunoSEQ multiplex PCR; TCRdb stores just in-frame clones and leaves some out. The repertoire holds over 130,000 clones, with 82% as singletons. The chain carries TRBV19 and TRBJ1-1, with D unresolved. This clonotype was sampled from a man aged 25-45 years in good health and CMV-seropositive. The sequenced material came from PBMCs. CDR3 in DNA: TGTGCCAGTAGTGCAGGCAACACTGAAGCTTTCTTT. Residues: CASSAGNTEAFF.